This T cell receptor (beta chain) was sequenced during a study of OX40 agonist ivuxolimab in advanced cancers. Across the whole study: Patients treated during dose escalation were battling hepatocellular carcinoma, melanoma, renal cell or head and neck cancer. Broader study findings: Expanded peripheral T cells had an undetermined antigen specificity.

With regard to this clone: Its antigen is as yet unknown.

Autoimmune disease history or systemic immunosuppression excluded patients. The CDR3 has 13 amino acids. The germline gives CDR1 MNHEY, CDR2 SVGAGI. Trimming took off 2 bases at V and 2 bases at J, with 6 bases between the two ends. TCRdb's table, derived via immunoSEQ multiplex PCR, lists solely in-frame clones and lacks some. This table holds approximately 58,000 clones, around 93% found once. This specimen consisted of CD4+ or CD8+ T cells sorted from blood, obtained in a trial of the OX40 agonist ivuxolimab. This rearrangement joins TRBV6-5 to TRBJ1-2; no clear D gene. The sequence derives from an adult with an advanced solid tumor such as melanoma, head and neck, liver or kidney cancer. This CDR3 is CASSYEVNYGYTF. CDR3 sequence (DNA): TGTGCCAGCAGTTACGAAGTGAACTATGGCTACACCTTC.